This T cell receptor beta chain stems from a study of patients and donors after allogeneic stem cell transplantation. TCRdb reanalysed the RT-PCR reads using MiXCR and keeps one entry per CDR3 protein. Of roughly 150,000 distinct CDR3 sequences in the sample, approximately 22% are singletons; the top ten hold approximately 26%. The CDR3 runs to 15 residues. Per germline, CDR1 DFQATT and CDR2 SNEGSKA (reference sequence). Trimming pared 3 bases from V and 5 bases from J, leaving 16 bases between. This clonotype came up a few times. The specimen was blood, either unsorted or a sorted T cell fraction (not recorded which). V is TRBV20-1 and J is TRBJ1-4; D is unresolved. The sequence was obtained from a human donor who was either an allogeneic HSCT recipient or a stem cell or donor lymphocyte infusion donor (not recorded which). It is not recorded whose cells these are; they may come from a transplant donor. The CDR3 DNA is TGCAGTGCTAGTCACGCGGCGGGTGACAATGAAAAACTGTTTTTT. It translates to CSASHAAGDNEKLFF.